This paragraph reports one T cell receptor beta chain. TCRdb reprocessed the 5' RACE reads and stores each CDR3 protein as one record, lacking DNA. The sample features 350,000 to 400,000 distinct CDR3 sequences, with approximately 2.4% in its top ten. This specimen belongs to a study of monozygotic twins with inflammatory bowel disease. This CDR3 region has 15 residues. From germline, CDR1 is ENHRY and CDR2 SYGVKD. The V and J genes are TRBV10-3 and TRBJ2-1; TCRdb proposes TRBD1, but this gene call is untestable without DNA. The TCR sequence derives from a human donor with ulcerative colitis or Crohn's disease, or a healthy co-twin of an affected twin (not recorded which). The sequenced material came from blood. The CDR3 protein is CAISEGGGGFYEQFF.